This T cell receptor (beta chain) comes out of a study of blood T cell repertoires in COVID-19. Across the study: The United States, Italy and Spain were the sources of the acute and convalescent COVID-19 samples. T cells, B-cell-depleted T cells, or PBMCs supplied cDNA or gDNA.

CDR1 and CDR2 from the germline V gene are MDHEN and SYDVKM. V lost 0 bases and J lost 10, with 9 bases in between. The CDR3 is 12 residues long. This clone has more than one count but fewer than ten. In the source study's methods: Estimation of nucleated cell counts relied on the amplification of reference gene primers. TCRdb's table, derived via immunoSEQ multiplex PCR, lists solely in-frame clones and lacks some. That table is the source of V, J and clone size, and D and trimming were worked out from the DNA. The table has about 90,000 clones, over 75% seen once. The sequence was collected from a man aged 65-85 years with acute or convalescent COVID-19. Sample: peripheral blood. The chain employs TRBV28 and TRBJ1-1; TRBD1 might be the D (5 bases). The CDR3 here is CASSLWGGVAFF. CDR3 sequence (DNA): TGTGCCAGCAGTTTATGGGGAGGGGTAGCTTTCTTT.